These 25 T cell receptor beta chains were sequenced from one sample in a study of T cells after posttransplantation cyclophosphamide. TCRdb's table, derived via immunoSEQ multiplex PCR, lists solely in-frame clones and lacks some. Recorded here are some 35,000 clones, none singletons. Sequencing was carried out using PBMCs. These receptors all come from a man aged 25 to 40 in good health and a related stem cell transplant donor.

This clone showed up many times. The chain couples TRBV4-1 to TRBJ2-3; a possible D gene is TRBD2 (5 bases). The CDR3 covers 14 residues. CDR1 and CDR2 from the germline V gene are MGHRA and YSYEKL. Trimming pared 3 bases from V and 3 bases from J, leaving 10 bases between. CDR3 region: CASSQRAETDTQYF. Here the CDR3 DNA reads TGCGCCAGCAGCCAGAGGGCCGAGACAGATACGCAGTATTTT.

This clone was seen many times. V and J are TRBV7-2 and TRBJ2-7, with TRBD2 matching 12 bases. Germline trimming cut 5 bases from V and 4 bases from J; bases unmatched to any gene: 15. The CDR3 contains 18 residues. The germline gives CDR1 SGHTA, CDR2 FQGNSA. In DNA, the CDR3 is TGTGCCAGCAGCCTATTAACTGGACTAGCGGGGCGAAGTTACGAGCAGTACTTC. Translating gives CASSLLTGLAGRSYEQYF.

In regard to this clone: The same CDR3 can be traced to other DNA sequences in this sample. This chain connects TRBV5-1 to TRBJ1-3; D is perhaps TRBD1 (5 bases). The CDR3 spans 14 residues. CDR1 SGHRS and CDR2 YFSETQ come from the germline V gene. Trimming removed 4 bases from V and 4 bases from J, with 12 bases in between. This chain's CDR3 is CASSLAGYGNTIYF. CDR3 nucleotides: TGCGCCAGCAGCCTGGCAGGGTACGGAAACACCATATATTTT.

The CDR3 is CASSLALVAITGETQYF. The CDR3 bases are TGCGCCAGCAGCTTGGCCCTCGTCGCGATTACCGGAGAGACCCAGTACTTC. The chain recombines TRBV5-1 with TRBJ2-5; D remains unclear. Germline CDR1 is SGHRS and CDR2 is YFSETQ. V was trimmed by 0 bases and J by 4 bases, leaving 19 bases between them. The CDR3 is made up of 17 amino acids.

This clone was counted at least ten times. The genes are TRBV2 and TRBJ2-7; D perhaps matches TRBD2 (5 bases). The ends were cut back, 0 bases at V and 1 base at J, with 13 bases in the middle. Germline V lookup: CDR1 SNHLY, CDR2 FYNNEI. The CDR3 contains 16 residues. This CDR3 is CASSEAGRGLSYEQYF. The CDR3 DNA reads TGTGCCAGCAGTGAAGCGGGCCGAGGGCTTTCCTACGAGCAGTACTTC.

This clone was seen many times. The chain recombines TRBV11-2 with TRBJ2-5; D call uncertain. The CDR3 runs 12 residues. CDR1 and CDR2 from the germline V gene are SGHAT and FQNNGV. The V and J ends lost 3 bases and 5 bases respectively, with 7 bases between them. The CDR3 loop reads CASSFTVETQYF. The CDR3, as DNA: TGTGCCAGCAGCTTTACGGTGGAGACCCAGTACTTC.

This clone was seen ten or more times. The chain combines TRBV6-2 or TRBV6-3 with TRBJ1-4; 7 nucleotides agree with TRBD1. CDR1 is MNHEY and CDR2 is SVGEGT in the germline V gene. The CDR3 covers 15 residues. V was clipped by 4 bases and J by 3 bases; unmatched bases: 5. For the CDR3, the DNA is TGTGCCAGCAGTTCGCCGGGACAGCCTAATGAAAAACTGTTTTTT. Translated, it gives CASSSPGQPNEKLFF.

This clone has ten or more counts. The rearrangement uses TRBV19 and TRBJ1-4; 7 positions agree with TRBD1. With V trimmed by 3 bases and J by 0 bases, 4 bases remained unmatched. Germline lookup yields CDR1 LNHDA and CDR2 SQIVND (reference sequence). This CDR3 is 16 amino acids long. The CDR3: CASSIGGTATNEKLFF. In DNA form, the CDR3 reads TGTGCCAGTAGTATTGGCGGGACAGCAACTAATGAAAAACTGTTTTTT.

This clone was counted ten times or more. CDR3 loop: CASSLKGTQYSSYNEQFF. The CDR3 DNA is TGTGCCAGCAGTTTGAAAGGGACACAGTATAGCTCCTACAATGAGCAGTTCTTC. The genes are TRBV27 and TRBJ2-1; D perhaps matches TRBD1 (6 bases). Germline-derived CDR1 and CDR2 are MNHEY and SMNVEV (reference sequence). The CDR3 has 18 residues. Trimming pared 3 bases from V and 0 bases from J, leaving 18 bases between.

This clone was counted a few times. The CDR3 DNA reads TGTGCCAGCAGGAGGGGACTAGCGGGGGTATCACAAGAGACCCAGTACTTC. Translated: CASRRGLAGVSQETQYF. V and J are TRBV27 and TRBJ2-5; TRBD2 matches 14 bases. CDR1 and CDR2 from the germline V gene are MNHEY and SMNVEV (reference sequence). Unmatched junction bases numbered 8, after V lost 6 bases and J lost 2 bases. The CDR3 is 17 residues long.

This clone has ten or more counts. Here the CDR3 reads CASSSMGGAKAFF. CDR3 in DNA: TGTGCCAGCAGCAGCATGGGGGGGGCGAAAGCTTTCTTT. The chain uses TRBV7-3 and TRBJ1-1, with D possibly TRBD1 on 6 matching bases. The CDR3 consists of 13 residues. Trimming took 5 bases from V and 9 from J, leaving 16 bases between them. Germline loops: CDR1 SGHTA, CDR2 FQGTGA.

This clone was found many times. The V gene is TRBV7-8, the J gene TRBJ1-3, with 7 bases that match TRBD1. Germline V gives CDR1 SGHVS, CDR2 FQNEAQ. This CDR3 contains 15 residues. J gave up 4 bases and V 5 bases, and 8 bases lay outside the gene matches. The CDR3, as DNA: TGTGCCAGCAGCCCATCGACAGGGATCGGAAACACCATATATTTT. It specifies CASSPSTGIGNTIYF.

This clone came up many times. V usage is TRBV27 and J usage is TRBJ2-7; the match to TRBD2 covers 10 bases. Trimming took 5 bases from V and 6 from J; bases not matched to a gene: 7. The CDR3 is 14 amino acids. The germline V gene encodes CDR1 MNHEY and CDR2 SMNVEV (reference sequence). The DNA of the CDR3 is TGTGCCAGCAGTCCCCTGGTAGCGGGGGGCGAGCAGTACTTC. This gives the protein CASSPLVAGGEQYF.

This clone was detected many times. In DNA, the CDR3 is TGTGCCAGCAAACCACTACGGTCTGGGGCCAACGTCCTGACTTTC. Protein product: CASKPLRSGANVLTF. The rearrangement links TRBV6-2 or TRBV6-3 to TRBJ2-6; no firm D call. Germline CDR1 reads MNHEY; CDR2 reads SVGEGT. The CDR3 runs 15 residues. V was cut by 7 bases and J by 1 base, with 11 bases left in between.

This clone was observed many times. The rearrangement joins TRBV24-1 to TRBJ2-1; D might be TRBD2 (7 bases). Germline V gene lookup returns CDR1 KGHDR and CDR2 SFDVKD. This CDR3 has 15 amino acids. The V gene lost 5 bases and the J gene lost 8 bases, with 18 bases spanning the gap. The CDR3 sequence: CATSGGGAGTDEQFF. As DNA, the CDR3 is TGTGCCACCAGTGGAGGGGGGGCAGGGACTGATGAGCAGTTCTTC.

This clone has just a few counts. The chain recombines TRBV5-1 with TRBJ2-5; 7 nucleotides line up with TRBD1. The CDR3 has 18 residues. The junction had 18 bases not matched to a gene; V was cut back by 5 bases and J by 2 bases. CDR1 and CDR2 (germline): SGHRS, YFSETQ. The CDR3 DNA sequence: TGCGCCAGCAGTCTTGCCAGGGGGTCAGGGGAATCGCAAGAGACCCAGTACTTC. Encoded protein: CASSLARGSGESQETQYF.

The table lists this clone with many counts. The chain couples TRBV27 to TRBJ1-6; D is perhaps TRBD1 (6 bases). CDR3 length equals 15 residues. Trimming took off 7 bases at V and 1 base at J, with 11 bases between the two ends. From germline, CDR1 is MNHEY and CDR2 SMNVEV (reference sequence). The CDR3 sequence is CASTARGSYNSPLHF. The CDR3 DNA reads as TGTGCCAGCACCGCCAGGGGTTCCTATAATTCACCCCTCCACTTT.

This clone was detected many times. V usage is TRBV9 and J usage is TRBJ2-1; 7 positions agree with TRBD2. Germline assignment: CDR1 SGDLS and CDR2 YYNGEE. The CDR3 sequence is 16 residues long. With V trimmed by 4 bases and J by 6 bases, 13 bases remained unmatched. The CDR3 reads CASSLITGGGPNEQFF. CDR3 bases: TGTGCCAGCAGCCTCATAACGGGGGGTGGTCCCAATGAGCAGTTCTTC.

This clone was counted at least ten times. This sequence joins TRBV7-6 and TRBJ2-3; 7 positions match TRBD1. Germline CDR1 reads SGHVS; CDR2 reads FNYEAQ. V shed 5 bases and J 1 base; nucleotides not matched to a gene: 9. The CDR3 extends over 16 amino acids. In DNA form, the CDR3 reads TGTGCCAGCAGCCACGACAGGGTTCGGGGCACAGATACGCAGTATTTT. Amino acid sequence: CASSHDRVRGTDTQYF.

The chain recombines TRBV2 with TRBJ1-2, with D uncertain. Germline V gives CDR1 SNHLY, CDR2 FYNNEI. This CDR3 region has 14 residues. V gave up 2 bases and J gave up 3 bases, with 10 bases separating them. CDR3 region: CASSEQERYYGYTF. The CDR3 region has the DNA TGTGCCAGCAGTGAACAGGAAAGGTACTATGGCTACACCTTC. Together with reference TRBV2 and TRBJ1-2, the CDR3 gives the full variable domain: EPEVTQTPSHQVTQMGQEVILRCVPISNHLYFYWYRQILGQKVEFLVSFYNNEISEKSEIFDDQFSVERPDGSNFTLKIRSTKLEDSAMYFCASSEQERYYGYTFGSGTRLTVV.

This clone was detected many times. This chain connects TRBV10-3 to TRBJ1-1, with D tentatively TRBD1 (5 bases). Germline assignment: CDR1 ENHRY and CDR2 SYGVKD. The ends were cut back, 7 bases at V and 10 bases at J, with 13 bases in the middle. The CDR3 extends over 11 amino acids. The CDR3 spells CAIKTGDSAFF. CDR3 bases: TGTGCCATCAAAACAGGAGATTCAGCTTTCTTT.

The table lists this clone with many counts. The chain carries TRBV13 and TRBJ1-1, with a weak D call TRBD1 (5 bases). CDR1 and CDR2 (germline): PRHDT, FYEKMQ (reference sequence). V gave up 5 bases and J gave up 5 bases, with 15 bases separating them. The CDR3 sequence is 14 residues long. In DNA, the CDR3 is TGTGCCAGCAGCCCGGGACTCCCAGGGACTGAAGCTTTCTTT. This codes for CASSPGLPGTEAFF.

This clone was seen many times. As DNA, the CDR3 is TGTGCCAGCCCCCAACGCCGACAGACCAATCAGCCCCAGCATTTT. Its protein is CASPQRRQTNQPQHF. This chain links TRBV28 with TRBJ1-5, with TRBD1 as a possible D gene (5 bases). The germline gives CDR1 MDHEN, CDR2 SYDVKM. This CDR3 region has 15 residues. V was pared by 8 bases and J by 3 bases, with 17 bases between.

This clone was observed at least ten times. This chain uses TRBV12-3 or TRBV12-4 with TRBJ2-7; D is ambiguous. The CDR3 has 16 residues. V was shortened by 4 bases and J by 2 bases, with 18 bases between the two germline ends. CDR3: CASSSVGFRNTYEQYF. CDR3 bases: TGTGCCAGCAGTTCCGTAGGGTTCCGAAATACCTACGAGCAGTACTTC.

This clone was found a few times. The J gene is TRBJ2-5, the V gene TRBV7-9; possibly TRBD1 for D (7 bases). The CDR3 runs 13 residues. The V gene's germline CDR1 is SEHNR and CDR2 FQNEAQ (reference sequence). The ends were cut back, 6 bases at V and 5 bases at J, with 13 bases in the middle. The CDR3 bases are TGTGCCAGCAGGCGGGCAGGGGGGGAGACCCAGTACTTC. Translated, it gives CASRRAGGETQYF.